This T cell receptor beta chain derives from a study of blood T cell repertoires in COVID-19. In the study overall: T cells, B-cell-depleted T cells, or PBMCs provided the cDNA or gDNA that served as material.

This clone was picked up many times. This CDR3 comprises 15 residues. Unmatched junction bases numbered 8, after V lost 3 bases and J lost 8 bases. Germline values: CDR1 MGHDK, CDR2 SYGVNS. In the study's own analysis: Reference gene primer amplification gave estimated nucleated cell counts. Measured with immunoSEQ multiplex PCR; TCRdb has only the in-frame clones, and not every one. Clone size and V and J calls were adopted from that table, with D and trimming inferred from the DNA. The table lists 200,000 or so clones, approximately 80% of them singletons. This receptor was taken from a woman of 80 years or more with acute or convalescent COVID-19. The sample taken for sequencing was peripheral blood. The chain recombines TRBV25-1 with TRBJ1-2; 11 nucleotides align to TRBD1. CDR3 coding DNA: TGTGCCAGCAGTGACGGACAGGGGGCGCCTCGGGGCTACACCTTC. Its protein product is CASSDGQGAPRGYTF.